The rows below give T cell receptor beta chains drawn from one sample of a study of early T cells in non-severe SARS-CoV-2 infection. TCRdb fed the 5' RACE reads into MiXCR, producing one record per CDR3 protein. The sample yields roughly 120,000 distinct CDR3 sequences, 15% seen once. The sequencing sample was made of whole blood. The receptors were sampled from an adult who was a healthcare worker with PCR-confirmed SARS-CoV-2 infection or an uninfected control (not recorded which). Both conserved end residues are part of each CDR3. Each record gives: V gene, D gene, clone size, J gene, CDR3 DNA, CDR3 protein. A D gene is named only where the DNA matches it firmly. Clone size appears in some rows only: once, few, many, or a class for an expanded clone.

>TRBV12-3/TRBV12-4|TRBD2|.|TRBJ2-2
TGTGCCAGCAGTTTACAGAGCGGGGGGAACACCGGGGAGCTGTTTTTT
CASSLQSGGNTGELFF
>TRBV4-1|.|few|TRBJ2-7
TGCGCCAGCAGCCAAGATGTCAGGTCTTCCTACGAGCAGTACTTC
CASSQDVRSSYEQYF
>TRBV6-1|.|.|TRBJ1-1
TGTGCCAGCCTCCGAGGTAATACTGAAGCTTTCTTT
CASLRGNTEAFF
>TRBV5-4|TRBD1|.|TRBJ1-2
TGTGCCAGCAGCTTCGACAGGGGGAACTATGGCTACACCTTC
CASSFDRGNYGYTF
>TRBV10-3|.|.|TRBJ2-1
TGTGCCATCAGTGCCGTCGTCAAGTCCGGTGGATTGGACAATGAGCAGTTCTTC
CAISAVVKSGGLDNEQFF
>TRBV29-1|.|.|TRBJ2-5
TGCAGCGTTGGCCAGCTTAAAGAGACCCAGTACTTC
CSVGQLKETQYF
>TRBV12-3/TRBV12-4|.|many|TRBJ2-5
TGTGCCAGCAGCCCACCGGGACTTCAAGAGACCCAGTACTTC
CASSPPGLQETQYF
>TRBV30|.|few|TRBJ2-1
TGTGCCTGGAGTCCAGGGGAGACGGATGAGCAGTTCTTC
CAWSPGETDEQFF
>TRBV29-1|.|.|TRBJ2-2
TGCAGCGTTGGGGGTAGAGGGTCCGGGGAGCTGTTTTTT
CSVGGRGSGELFF
>TRBV10-3|.|.|TRBJ1-5
TGTGCCATCAGTGAGTCGGCAGGGCATAGCAATCAGCCCCAGCATTTT
CAISESAGHSNQPQHF
>TRBV12-3/TRBV12-4|.|few|TRBJ1-5
TGTGCCAGCAGTTTATTCACCCAGGCCCAGCATTTT
CASSLFTQAQHF
>TRBV29-1|.|.|TRBJ2-7
TGCAGCGTTGAAGACCCATCCCGCGGGCAGTACTTC
CSVEDPSRGQYF
>TRBV5-1|.|.|TRBJ1-1
TGCGCCAGCAGCCCGGACGCCCGAATGAACACTGAAGCTTTCTTT
CASSPDARMNTEAFF
>TRBV2|.|few|TRBJ2-1
TGTGCCAGCAGGAAGGGGGTTGGGAACAATGAGCAGTTCTTC
CASRKGVGNNEQFF
>TRBV6-5|.|.|TRBJ1-1
TGTGCCAGCAGTTACGGGGAGAACACTGAAGCTTTCTTT
CASSYGENTEAFF
>TRBV7-2|.|.|TRBJ1-6
TGTGCCAGCAGCTTTACAGGTCTATATTCACCCCCCCACTTT
CASSFTGLYSPPHF
>TRBV27|TRBD2|many|TRBJ2-1
TGTGCCACCAGGGGTCTAGCGGGGGGCTATGAGCAGTTCTTC
CATRGLAGGYEQFF
>TRBV20-1|TRBD2|.|TRBJ2-1
TGCAGTGCTATCGGCGGGGGGGTAAGGAATGAGCAGTTCTTC
CSAIGGGVRNEQFF
>TRBV18|.|few|TRBJ1-4
TGTGCCAGCTCTCAGACCCAGGCATCAACTAATGAAAAACTGTTTTTT
CASSQTQASTNEKLFF
>TRBV7-8|TRBD1|few|TRBJ2-7
TGTGCCAGCAGCTTGACCGGGACAGGGTACGAGCAGTACTTC
CASSLTGTGYEQYF
>TRBV7-9|TRBD2|.|TRBJ2-3
TGTGCCAGCAGCCTCTATAAGCGGGGGCCAGATACGCAGTATTTT
CASSLYKRGPDTQYF
>TRBV6-1|TRBD2|.|TRBJ2-3
TGTGCCAGCAATTTAGCGGGGGGGCCAGATACGCAGTATTTT
CASNLAGGPDTQYF
>TRBV27|.|.|TRBJ2-2
TGTGCCAGTCGTATTTCCCAGGGGTACACCGGGGAGCTGTTTTTT
CASRISQGYTGELFF
>TRBV6-6|TRBD1|few|TRBJ2-5
TGTGCCAGCAGTTTGACAGGGTGGCAAGAGACCCAGTACTTC
CASSLTGWQETQYF
>TRBV11-2|.|.|TRBJ1-1
TGTGCCAGCAGCTTATTCCGCAACACTGAAGCTTTCTTT
CASSLFRNTEAFF
>TRBV7-2|.|many|TRBJ1-5
TGTGCCAGCAGCTTAGGAGGGGGTAATCAGCCCCAGCATTTT
CASSLGGGNQPQHF
>TRBV6-5|TRBD1|many|TRBJ1-1
TGTGCCAGCAGTAGCAGGGGGCTGACCACTGAAGCTTTCTTT
CASSSRGLTTEAFF
>TRBV12-3/TRBV12-4|.|many|TRBJ1-1
TGTGCCAGCAGTTTATCTGGGGTGGACACTGAAGCTTTCTTT
CASSLSGVDTEAFF
>TRBV7-9|.|few|TRBJ1-5
TGTGCCAGCAGCACAGACTTCCAGCCCCAGCATTTT
CASSTDFQPQHF
>TRBV6-2/TRBV6-3|.|.|TRBJ1-5
TGTGCCAGCAGTTACTCACACGGTCAGCCCCAGCATTTT
CASSYSHGQPQHF
>TRBV3-1|.|.|TRBJ1-3
TGTGCCAGCAGCCTCCTCCCGCGGGACGGAAACACCATATATTTT
CASSLLPRDGNTIYF
>TRBV19|.|many|TRBJ1-5
TGTGCCAGTAGTACCGTGTGGGGGGGCATCAATCAGCCCCAGCATTTT
CASSTVWGGINQPQHF
>TRBV7-8|TRBD2|many|TRBJ2-5
TGTGCCAGCAGCTCCTGGGGAGCGGGGGCTCAAGAGACCCAGTACTTC
CASSSWGAGAQETQYF
>TRBV5-1|.|.|TRBJ2-2
TGCGCCAGCAGCTTAAGGCAGGCGAACACCGGGGAGCTGTTTTTT
CASSLRQANTGELFF
>TRBV7-8|.|.|TRBJ1-5
TGTGCCAGCAGCCCCCGCCCATCCCAGGGCAATCAGCCCCAGCATTTT
CASSPRPSQGNQPQHF
>TRBV4-1|.|many|TRBJ1-4
TGCGCCAGCAGCCATGTAGGGAGGGCTAATGAAAAACTGTTTTTT
CASSHVGRANEKLFF
>TRBV4-1|.|few|TRBJ2-7
TGCGCCAGCAGCCAAGCGTGGGGGAGCTCCTACGAGCAGTACTTC
CASSQAWGSSYEQYF
>TRBV7-6|.|many|TRBJ1-1
TGTGCCAGCAGCTTGGGAGGGGGGAGAGCTTTCTTT
CASSLGGGRAFF
>TRBV20-1|.|many|TRBJ1-5
TGCAGTGCTTATACGGGACAAGGCGATCAGCCCCAGCATTTT
CSAYTGQGDQPQHF
>TRBV7-3|.|.|TRBJ2-3
TGTGCCAGCAGCTCGGCGCCCACAGATACGCAGTATTTT
CASSSAPTDTQYF
>TRBV2|TRBD2|.|TRBJ2-3
TGTGCCAGCAGTGAAGCTCCTAGCGGGGGCACAGATACGCAGTATTTT
CASSEAPSGGTDTQYF
>TRBV9|.|few|TRBJ2-2
TGTGCCAGCAGCGCAACGCCGGGGTTGGGAGAGCTGTTTTTT
CASSATPGLGELFF
>TRBV20-1|.|.|TRBJ1-1
TGCAGTGCTATGGGGGGGCGCGGGACTGAAGCTTTCTTT
CSAMGGRGTEAFF
>TRBV3-1|.|.|TRBJ1-2
TGTGCCAGCAGCCAAGAGGTTGGCTATGGCTACACCTTC
CASSQEVGYGYTF
>TRBV27|TRBD2|.|TRBJ2-7
TGTGCCAGCAGTTTATCCAGCGGGGGTTACGAGCAGTACTTC
CASSLSSGGYEQYF
>TRBV6-5|TRBD1|many|TRBJ1-2
TGTGCCAGCAGTTACTCGACAGGGAGGAGCTATGGCTACACCTTC
CASSYSTGRSYGYTF
>TRBV3-1|.|.|TRBJ1-5
TGTGCCAGCAGCCAAGCTGGGTTCAATCAGCCCCAGCATTTT
CASSQAGFNQPQHF
>TRBV15|TRBD2|.|TRBJ2-2
TGTGCCACCAGAAGCCATCTAGCGGAGGTCACCGGGGAGCTGTTTTTT
CATRSHLAEVTGELFF
>TRBV20-1|TRBD2|.|TRBJ2-7
TGCAGTGCTCGGACTAGCGGGGGGACCCTCTCTAGCTCCTACGAGCAGTACTTC
CSARTSGGTLSSSYEQYF
>TRBV6-1|.|few|TRBJ1-5
TGTGCCAGCAGTGAAATGGACCATTATAGCAATCAGCCCCAGCATTTT
CASSEMDHYSNQPQHF